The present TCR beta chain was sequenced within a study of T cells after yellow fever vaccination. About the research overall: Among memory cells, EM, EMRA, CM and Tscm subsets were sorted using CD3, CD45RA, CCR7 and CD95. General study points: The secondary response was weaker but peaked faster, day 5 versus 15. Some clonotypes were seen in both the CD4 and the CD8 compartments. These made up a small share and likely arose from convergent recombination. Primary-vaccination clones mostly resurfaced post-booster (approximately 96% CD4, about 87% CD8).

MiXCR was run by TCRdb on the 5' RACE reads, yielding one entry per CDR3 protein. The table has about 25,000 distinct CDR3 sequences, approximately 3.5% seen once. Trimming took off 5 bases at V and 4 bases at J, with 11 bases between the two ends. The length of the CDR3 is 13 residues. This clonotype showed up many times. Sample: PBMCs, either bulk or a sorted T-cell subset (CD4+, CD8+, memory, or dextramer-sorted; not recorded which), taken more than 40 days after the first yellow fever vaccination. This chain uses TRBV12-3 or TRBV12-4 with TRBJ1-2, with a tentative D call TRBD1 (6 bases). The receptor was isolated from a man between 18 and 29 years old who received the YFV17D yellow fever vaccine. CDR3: CASSRGQTYGYTF. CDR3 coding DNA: TGTGCCAGCAGTCGCGGACAGACCTATGGCTACACCTTC.